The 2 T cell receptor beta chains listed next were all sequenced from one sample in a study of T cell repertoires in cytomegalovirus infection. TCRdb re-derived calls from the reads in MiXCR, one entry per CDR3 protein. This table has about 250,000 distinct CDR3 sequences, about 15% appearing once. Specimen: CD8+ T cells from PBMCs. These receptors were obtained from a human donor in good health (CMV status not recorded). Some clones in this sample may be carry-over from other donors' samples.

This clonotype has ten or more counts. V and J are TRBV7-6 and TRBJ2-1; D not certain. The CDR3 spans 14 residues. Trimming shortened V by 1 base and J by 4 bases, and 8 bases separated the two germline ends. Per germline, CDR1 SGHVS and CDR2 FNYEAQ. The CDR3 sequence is CASSLEDGYNEQFF. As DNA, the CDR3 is TGTGCCAGCAGCTTAGAAGACGGGTACAATGAGCAGTTCTTC. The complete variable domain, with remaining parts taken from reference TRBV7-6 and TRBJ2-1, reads GAGVSQSPRYKVTKRGQDVALRCDPISGHVSLYWYRQALGQGPEFLTYFNYEAQQDKSGLPNDRFSAERPEGSISTLTIQRTEQRDSAMYRCASSLEDGYNEQFFGPGTRLTVL.

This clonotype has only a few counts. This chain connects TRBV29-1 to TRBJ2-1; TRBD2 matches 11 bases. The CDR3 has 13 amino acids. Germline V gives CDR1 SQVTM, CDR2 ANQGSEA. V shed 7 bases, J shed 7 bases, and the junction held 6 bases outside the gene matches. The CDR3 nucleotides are TGCAGCGGTGGACTAGCGGGCGGGAATGAGCAGTTCTTC. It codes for CSGGLAGGNEQFF.